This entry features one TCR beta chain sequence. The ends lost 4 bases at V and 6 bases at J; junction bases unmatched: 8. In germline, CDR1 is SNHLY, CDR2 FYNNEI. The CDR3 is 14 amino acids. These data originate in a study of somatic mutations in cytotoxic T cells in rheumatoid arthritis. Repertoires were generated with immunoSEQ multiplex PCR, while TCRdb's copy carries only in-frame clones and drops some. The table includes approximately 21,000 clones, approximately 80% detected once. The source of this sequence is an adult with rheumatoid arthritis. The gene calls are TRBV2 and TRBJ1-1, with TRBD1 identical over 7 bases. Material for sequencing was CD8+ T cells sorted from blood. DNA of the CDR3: TGTGCCAGCAGTGTAGCCAAGGGGGCAGCTGAAGCTTTCTTT. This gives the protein CASSVAKGAAEAFF.